The 5 T cell receptor beta chains below were found in one sample sequenced in a study of T-cell reconstitution after alpha-beta-depleted transplantation in children. Unique molecular identifiers were incorporated during preparation of the TCRbeta library. TCRdb redid the calling of the PCR reads with MiXCR, one entry per CDR3 protein. The table includes roughly 220,000 distinct CDR3 sequences, 9.7% detected once. Sample: PBMCs from the stem cell graft donor, taken from the stem cell graft. The receptors originated from a human donor who donated a stem cell graft to a child with SCID.

This clonotype was picked up many times. The rearrangement uses TRBV6-6 and TRBJ1-4; D unresolved. The CDR3 runs to 13 residues. Germline assignment: CDR1 MNHNY and CDR2 SVGAGI (reference sequence). Trimming pared 7 bases from V and 7 bases from J, leaving 13 bases between. The CDR3 DNA reads TGTGCCAGCATGGGCTACCAAGGTGAAAAACTGTTTTTT. It codes for CASMGYQGEKLFF.

This clonotype appeared many times. The chain carries TRBV20-1 and TRBJ2-7, with unresolved D. Germline V gene sequence: CDR1 DFQATT, CDR2 SNEGSKA (reference sequence). This CDR3 comprises 12 residues. V lost 5 bases and J 4 bases, leaving 12 bases between the germline ends. CDR3 loop: CSAVPARYEQYF. In nucleotides, the CDR3 is TGCAGTGCTGTACCAGCGAGATACGAGCAGTACTTC.

The table lists this clonotype with many counts. The gene calls are TRBV4-1 and TRBJ1-1; the D is unclear. CDR3 length equals 13 residues. Germline V CDR1 and CDR2: MGHRA, YSYEKL. V lost 2 bases to trimming and J lost 0 bases, with 4 bases between them. CDR3 nucleotide sequence: TGCGCCAGCAGCCAAACGTTGAACACTGAAGCTTTCTTT. Protein sequence: CASSQTLNTEAFF.

This clonotype was seen many times. The V gene is TRBV27, the J gene TRBJ1-2; tentative D call: TRBD1 (6 bases). Germline V gene sequence: CDR1 MNHEY, CDR2 SMNVEV (reference sequence). Trimming took off 10 bases at V and 0 bases at J, with 12 bases between the two ends. CDR3 length: 13 amino acids. The CDR3 DNA sequence: TGTGCCACCAGGGACACCGCTAACTATGGCTACACCTTC. Its translation: CATRDTANYGYTF.

In this sample, this clonotype turned up many times. V is TRBV24-1 and J is TRBJ1-5; tentative D call: TRBD1 (5 bases). The CDR3 consists of 15 residues. The V and J ends lost 2 bases and 2 bases respectively, with 9 bases between them. CDR1 and CDR2 (germline): KGHDR, SFDVKD. CDR3 nucleotides: TGTGCCACCAGTGATTCAGGGAGAGGCAATCAGCCCCAGCATTTT. Residues: CATSDSGRGNQPQHF.